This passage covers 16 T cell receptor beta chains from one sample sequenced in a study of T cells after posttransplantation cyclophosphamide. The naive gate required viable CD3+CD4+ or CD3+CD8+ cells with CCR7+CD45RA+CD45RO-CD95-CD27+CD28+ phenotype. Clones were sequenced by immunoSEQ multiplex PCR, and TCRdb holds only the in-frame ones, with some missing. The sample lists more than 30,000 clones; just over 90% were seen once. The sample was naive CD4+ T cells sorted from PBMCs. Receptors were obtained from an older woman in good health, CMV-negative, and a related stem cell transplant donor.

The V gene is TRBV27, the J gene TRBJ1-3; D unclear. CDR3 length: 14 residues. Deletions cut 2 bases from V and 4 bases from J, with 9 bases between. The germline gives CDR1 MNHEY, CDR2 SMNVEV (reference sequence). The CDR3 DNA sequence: TGTGCCAGCAGTTTACGGTCCTACGGAAACACCATATATTTT. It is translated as CASSLRSYGNTIYF.

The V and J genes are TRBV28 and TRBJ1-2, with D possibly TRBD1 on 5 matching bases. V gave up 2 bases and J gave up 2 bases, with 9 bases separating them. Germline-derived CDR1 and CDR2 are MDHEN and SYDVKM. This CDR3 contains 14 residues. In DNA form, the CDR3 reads TGTGCCAGCAGTTTAGGGGCGGGGAACTATGGCTACACCTTC. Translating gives CASSLGAGNYGYTF.

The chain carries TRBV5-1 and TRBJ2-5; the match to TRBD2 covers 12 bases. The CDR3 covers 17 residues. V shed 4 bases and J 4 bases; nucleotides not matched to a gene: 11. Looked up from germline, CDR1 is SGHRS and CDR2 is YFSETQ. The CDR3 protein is CASSGRASGGGGETQYF. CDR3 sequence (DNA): TGCGCCAGCAGCGGTCGCGCTAGCGGGGGGGGAGGAGAGACCCAGTACTTC.

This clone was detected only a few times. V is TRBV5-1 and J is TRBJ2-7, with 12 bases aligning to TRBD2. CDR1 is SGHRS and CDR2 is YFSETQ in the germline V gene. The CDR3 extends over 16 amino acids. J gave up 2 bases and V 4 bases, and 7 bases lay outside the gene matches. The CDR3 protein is CASSITSGRYPYEQYF. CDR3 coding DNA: TGCGCCAGCAGCATCACTAGCGGGAGGTACCCCTACGAGCAGTACTTC.

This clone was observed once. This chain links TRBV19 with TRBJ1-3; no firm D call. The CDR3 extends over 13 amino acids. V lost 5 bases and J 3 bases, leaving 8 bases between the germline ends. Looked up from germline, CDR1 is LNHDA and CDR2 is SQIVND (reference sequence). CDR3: CASSVESGNTIYF. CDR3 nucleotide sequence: TGTGCCAGTAGTGTGGAGAGTGGAAACACCATATATTTT.

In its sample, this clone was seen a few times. DNA of the CDR3: TGTGTGTCCAACGGGGGACAGAATGAAAAACTGTTTTTT. Its translation is CVSNGGQNEKLFF. This chain joins TRBV6-1 and TRBJ1-4, with TRBD1 matching over 7 bases. This CDR3 has 13 residues. Germline lookup yields CDR1 MNHNS and CDR2 SASEGT.

Here the CDR3 reads CASSYSRTYEQYF. CDR3 coding DNA: TGTGCCAGCAGTTACTCCCGGACATACGAGCAGTACTTC. This chain connects TRBV6-5 to TRBJ2-7; weak D call: TRBD1 (5 bases). Germline-derived CDR1 and CDR2 are MNHEY and SVGAGI. This CDR3 contains 13 residues. Deletions cut 0 bases from V and 4 bases from J, with 7 bases between.

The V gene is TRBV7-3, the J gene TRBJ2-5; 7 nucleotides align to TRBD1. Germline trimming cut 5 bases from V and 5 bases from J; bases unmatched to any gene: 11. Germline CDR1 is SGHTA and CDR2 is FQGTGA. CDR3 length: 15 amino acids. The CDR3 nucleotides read TGTGCCAGCAGCCCACAGGGACAGAGTAAGGAGACCCAGTACTTC. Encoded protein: CASSPQGQSKETQYF.

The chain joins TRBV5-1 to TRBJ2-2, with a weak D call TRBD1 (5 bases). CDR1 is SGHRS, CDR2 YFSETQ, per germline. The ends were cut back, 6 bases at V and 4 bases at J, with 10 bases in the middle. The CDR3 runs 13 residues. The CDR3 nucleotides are TGCGCCAGCAAAAGAGACAGCACCGGGGAGCTGTTTTTT. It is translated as CASKRDSTGELFF.

This CDR3 is CASSKRGGGNHYEQYF. The DNA of the CDR3 is TGTGCCAGCAGCAAAAGAGGCGGGGGGAACCATTACGAGCAGTACTTC. The rearrangement links TRBV11-1 to TRBJ2-7, with TRBD2 matching 8 bases. This CDR3 is 16 amino acids long. V dropped 5 bases and J dropped 4; count of bases not matched to a gene: 13. CDR1 SGHAT and CDR2 FQDESV come from the germline V gene (reference sequence). Complete variable domain (other parts from reference TRBV11-1 and TRBJ2-7): EAEVAQSPRYKITEKSQAVAFWCDPISGHATLYWYRQILGQGPELLVQFQDESVVDDSQLPKDRFSAERLKGVDSTLKIQPAELGDSAMYLCASSKRGGGNHYEQYFGPGTRLTVT.

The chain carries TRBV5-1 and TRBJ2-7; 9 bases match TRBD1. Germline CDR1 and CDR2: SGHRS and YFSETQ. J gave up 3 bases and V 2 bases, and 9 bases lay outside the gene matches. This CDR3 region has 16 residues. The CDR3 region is CASSFQRQGGGYEQYF. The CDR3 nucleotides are TGCGCCAGCAGCTTCCAGCGACAGGGGGGGGGCTACGAGCAGTACTTC.

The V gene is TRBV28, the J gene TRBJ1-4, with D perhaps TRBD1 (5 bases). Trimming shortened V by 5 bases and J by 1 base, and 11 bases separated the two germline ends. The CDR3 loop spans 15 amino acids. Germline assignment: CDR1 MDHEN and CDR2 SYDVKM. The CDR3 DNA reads TGTGCCAGCAGTCTTTCAGGGAAAACTAATGAAAAACTGTTTTTT. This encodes CASSLSGKTNEKLFF.

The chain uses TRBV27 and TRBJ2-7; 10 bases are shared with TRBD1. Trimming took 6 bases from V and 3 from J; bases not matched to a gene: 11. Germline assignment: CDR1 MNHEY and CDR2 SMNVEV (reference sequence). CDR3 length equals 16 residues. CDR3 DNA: TGTGCCAGCAGACCGGGACAGGGGTTTTCTAGCTACGAGCAGTACTTC. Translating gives CASRPGQGFSSYEQYF.

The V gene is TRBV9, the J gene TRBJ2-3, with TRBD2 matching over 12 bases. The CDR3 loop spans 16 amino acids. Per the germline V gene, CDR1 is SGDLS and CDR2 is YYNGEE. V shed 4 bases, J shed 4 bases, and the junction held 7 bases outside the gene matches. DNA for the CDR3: TGTGCCAGCAGCCCCCGACTAGCGGGAGAGGCAGATACGCAGTATTTT. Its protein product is CASSPRLAGEADTQYF.

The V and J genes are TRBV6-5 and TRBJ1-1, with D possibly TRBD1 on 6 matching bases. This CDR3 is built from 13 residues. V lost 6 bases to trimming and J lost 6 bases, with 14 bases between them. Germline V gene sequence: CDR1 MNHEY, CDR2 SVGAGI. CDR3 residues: CASRTGPDAEAFF. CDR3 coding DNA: TGTGCCAGCAGAACAGGGCCGGACGCTGAAGCTTTCTTT.

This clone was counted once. The CDR3 sequence: CASSFPRANEKLFF. CDR3 DNA: TGTGCCAGCAGTTTCCCGAGGGCTAATGAAAAACTGTTTTTT. This rearrangement joins TRBV28 to TRBJ1-4; no clear D. V lost 3 bases and J 3 bases, leaving 8 bases between the germline ends. The length of the CDR3 is 14 residues. Germline V lookup: CDR1 MDHEN, CDR2 SYDVKM.